These 21 T cell receptor beta chains came from one sample sequenced in a study of cytomegalovirus exposure and HLA in healthy donors. The PCR was carried out with 60 Vbeta primers and 13 Jbeta primers. Repertoires were generated with immunoSEQ multiplex PCR, while TCRdb's copy carries only in-frame clones and drops some. The data contain roughly 180,000 clones, about four fifths of them singletons. Material: PBMCs. The receptors here all came from a male donor in good health and CMV-seronegative.

The rearrangement joins TRBV28 to TRBJ2-1; D might be TRBD2 (7 bases). Trimming stripped 3 bases from V and 10 bases from J, with 16 bases between. This CDR3 comprises 14 residues. The germline V gene encodes CDR1 MDHEN and CDR2 SYDVKM. The CDR3 reads CASSFLGGAREQFF. DNA of the CDR3: TGTGCCAGCAGTTTTTTGGGGGGGGCCCGGGAGCAGTTCTTC.

Concerning this clone: Other nucleotide sequences from this sample produce the same CDR3. CDR3 protein: CASSRTGSPLTF. CDR3 sequence (DNA): TGTGCCAGCAGCCGGACGGGGAGTCCCCTGACTTTC. This chain connects TRBV6-5 to TRBJ2-6; TRBD2 is a possible D gene (5 bases). CDR1 MNHEY and CDR2 SVGAGI come from the germline V gene. V shed 6 bases and J shed 15 bases, with 15 bases lying between them. There are 12 residues in the CDR3.

The chain is built from TRBV6-5 and TRBJ2-7, with D perhaps matching TRBD2 (6 bases). The CDR3 has 14 amino acids. The germline V and J ends were trimmed by 6 bases and 2 bases, with 14 bases remaining between them. In germline, CDR1 is MNHEY, CDR2 SVGAGI. The CDR3 nucleotides are TGTGCCAGCAGGGCGCGGGGAAAGACCTACGAGCAGTACTTC. It translates to CASRARGKTYEQYF.

This chain connects TRBV19 to TRBJ2-7, with D possibly being TRBD1 (5 bases). This CDR3 comprises 15 residues. Trimming took off 0 bases at V and 1 base at J, with 10 bases between the two ends. Germline V gene data show CDR1 as LNHDA and CDR2 as SQIVND (reference sequence). The CDR3 reads CASSIDKGQSYEQYF. The DNA of the CDR3 is TGTGCCAGTAGTATAGATAAGGGGCAATCCTACGAGCAGTACTTC.

DNA for the CDR3: TGTGCCAGCAGTTACCTTAGCGGGAGCGTCTACAATGAGCAGTTCTTC. Its translation is CASSYLSGSVYNEQFF. This chain joins TRBV6-5 and TRBJ2-1, with 9 bases that match TRBD2. Trimming at V came to 2 bases and at J to 3 bases, leaving 5 bases not matched to a gene. The CDR3 runs 16 residues. Germline CDR1 and CDR2: MNHEY and SVGAGI.

This rearrangement joins TRBV28 to TRBJ1-3; 8 bases fit TRBD1. This CDR3 spans 16 amino acids. Trimming removed 6 bases from V and 5 bases from J; junction bases left unmatched: 12. The germline V gene has CDR1 MDHEN and CDR2 SYDVKM. CDR3: CASRQGQDRVRNTIYF. As DNA, the CDR3 is TGTGCCAGCAGACAAGGCCAGGACAGGGTGAGAAACACCATATATTTT. The full variable domain, completed using reference TRBV28 and TRBJ1-3, is DVKVTQSSRYLVKRTGEKVFLECVQDMDHENMFWYRQDPGLGLRLIYFSYDVKMKEKGDIPEGYSVSREKKERFSLILESASTNQTSMYLCASRQGQDRVRNTIYFGEGSWLTVV.

J is TRBJ2-3 and V is TRBV7-2; 9 bases fit TRBD2. Germline trimming cut 5 bases from V and 3 bases from J; bases unmatched to any gene: 6. There are 15 residues in the CDR3. Germline V gene sequence: CDR1 SGHTA, CDR2 FQGNSA. The CDR3 loop reads CASSRNSGGTDTQYF. CDR3 in DNA: TGTGCCAGCAGCCGAAATAGCGGGGGAACAGATACGCAGTATTTT. The whole variable domain, remainder taken from reference TRBV7-2 and TRBJ2-3, is GAGVSQSPSNKVTEKGKDVELRCDPISGHTALYWYRQSLGQGLEFLIYFQGNSAPDKSGLPSDRFSAERTGGSVSTLTIQRTQQEDSAVYLCASSRNSGGTDTQYFGPGTRLTVL.

The chain links TRBV7-9 to TRBJ2-5; D gene unclear. CDR1 and CDR2 from the germline V gene are SEHNR and FQNEAQ (reference sequence). The CDR3 contains 15 residues. Trimming took 0 bases from V and 2 from J, leaving 10 bases between them. The chain's CDR3 is CASSLATAIQETQYF. The CDR3, as DNA: TGTGCCAGCAGCTTAGCAACAGCAATTCAAGAGACCCAGTACTTC.

The chain recombines TRBV28 with TRBJ1-1, with 9 positions matching TRBD1. In germline, CDR1 is MDHEN, CDR2 SYDVKM. The CDR3 covers 16 residues. The V gene end was trimmed by 5 bases and the J gene end by 3 bases; junction bases not matched to a gene: 10. The CDR3 nucleotides read TGTGCCAGCAGTAGTCCCGGGACAGGGATGGACACTGAAGCTTTCTTT. As protein: CASSSPGTGMDTEAFF.

This clone was observed a handful of times. This chain joins TRBV6-1 and TRBJ2-7; the match to TRBD2 covers 9 bases. V dropped 4 bases and J dropped 0; count of bases not matched to a gene: 19. This CDR3 has 20 amino acids. Looked up from germline, CDR1 is MNHNS and CDR2 is SASEGT. CDR3 nucleotides: TGTGCCAGCAGTGCGTACAGGGCGTTTAGCGGGAGCCCTAGCTCCTACGAGCAGTACTTC. Translating it yields CASSAYRAFSGSPSSYEQYF.

This chain connects TRBV4-1 to TRBJ2-1, with TRBD1 as a possible D gene (5 bases). From germline, CDR1 is MGHRA and CDR2 YSYEKL. The CDR3 is 17 residues long. Trimming cost V 0 bases and J 0 bases, with 12 bases left between them. This CDR3 reads CASSQDAKGHSYNEQFF. Written as DNA, the CDR3 is TGCGCCAGCAGCCAAGATGCTAAGGGGCACTCCTACAATGAGCAGTTCTTC.

This sequence joins TRBV19 and TRBJ2-7; the match to TRBD2 covers 8 bases. Germline loops: CDR1 LNHDA, CDR2 SQIVND (reference sequence). This CDR3 is built from 14 residues. Unmatched junction bases numbered 7, after V lost 5 bases and J lost 4 bases. This CDR3 reads CASSAQSGSYEQYF. DNA of the CDR3: TGTGCCAGTAGTGCCCAGAGCGGGAGTTACGAGCAGTACTTC.

CDR3 in amino acids: CASSLRDRNNSPLHF. CDR3 in DNA: TGTGCCAGCAGTCTCCGGGACAGGAATAATTCACCCCTCCACTTT. The chain uses TRBV27 and TRBJ1-6; 8 bases line up with TRBD1. Germline CDR1 reads MNHEY; CDR2 reads SMNVEV (reference sequence). The CDR3 extends over 15 amino acids. Losses at the gene ends were 5 bases for V and 5 bases for J; bases not matched to a gene: 5.

The chain joins TRBV4-3 to TRBJ2-5, with 10 bases lining up with TRBD1. After removal of 0 bases from V and 5 bases from J, the junction contained 3 bases not matched to a gene. Per the germline V gene, CDR1 is LGHNA and CDR2 is YSLEER. The CDR3 has 15 amino acids. CDR3 protein: CASSQEGGQGETQYF. As DNA, the CDR3 is TGCGCCAGCAGCCAAGAGGGGGGACAGGGGGAGACCCAGTACTTC.

The gene calls are TRBV28 and TRBJ1-5, with TRBD1 identical over 8 bases. The CDR3 extends over 15 amino acids. Trimming cost V 3 bases and J 7 bases; bases outside gene matches: 8. Germline CDR1 is MDHEN and CDR2 is SYDVKM. CDR3: CASSFLDRAGQPQHF. CDR3 DNA sequence: TGTGCCAGCAGTTTTCTGGACAGGGCCGGGCAGCCCCAGCATTTT.

This chain uses TRBV5-1 with TRBJ2-7, with D maybe TRBD1 (6 bases). Germline CDR1 SGHRS, CDR2 YFSETQ. Trimming pared 4 bases from V and 3 bases from J, leaving 11 bases between. The CDR3 is 13 residues long. DNA for the CDR3: TGCGCCAGCAGCAGACAGGAATACTACGAGCAGTACTTC. The encoded protein is CASSRQEYYEQYF.

The chain is built from TRBV19 and TRBJ2-7; the D gene is possibly TRBD1 (6 bases). Germline CDR1 LNHDA, CDR2 SQIVND (reference sequence). The CDR3 is 13 amino acids. The V end lost 5 bases, the J end lost 2 bases, and 10 bases lay between the germline ends. CDR3 coding DNA: TGTGCCAGTAGTCCCGGGACAACCTACGAGCAGTACTTC. It is translated as CASSPGTTYEQYF.

The chain employs TRBV7-2 and TRBJ2-3; D is undetermined. V lost 4 bases, J lost 2 bases, and 7 bases lay in between. CDR3 length equals 13 residues. Germline CDR1 and CDR2: SGHTA and FQGNSA. The CDR3 region has the DNA TGTGCCAGCAGCTCTGGCAACACAGATACGCAGTATTTT. It yields the protein CASSSGNTDTQYF.

The chain carries TRBV7-2 and TRBJ1-4; D might be TRBD1 (5 bases). V lost 1 base and J lost 8, with 14 bases in between. The CDR3 is 15 residues long. Germline V CDR1 and CDR2: SGHTA, FQGNSA. CDR3 region: CASSLVTGPEEKLFF. The CDR3, as DNA: TGTGCCAGCAGCTTAGTTACAGGTCCGGAGGAAAAACTGTTTTTT.

The chain combines TRBV6-5 with TRBJ1-1; 10 positions agree with TRBD1. The CDR3 runs 13 residues. V lost 6 bases, J lost 6 bases, and 4 bases stayed unmatched. In germline, CDR1 is MNHEY, CDR2 SVGAGI. CDR3: CASSLDRGSEAFF. For the CDR3, the DNA is TGTGCCAGCAGCTTGGACAGGGGGTCTGAAGCTTTCTTT.

The J gene is TRBJ2-5, the V gene TRBV9; 10 positions agree with TRBD2. The germline gives CDR1 SGDLS, CDR2 YYNGEE. V gave up 0 bases and J gave up 4 bases; unmatched junction bases: 9. The CDR3 has 17 residues. CDR3 protein: CASSVGSGGAGGETQYF. CDR3 nucleotides: TGTGCCAGCAGCGTAGGGAGCGGGGGGGCCGGCGGAGAGACCCAGTACTTC.